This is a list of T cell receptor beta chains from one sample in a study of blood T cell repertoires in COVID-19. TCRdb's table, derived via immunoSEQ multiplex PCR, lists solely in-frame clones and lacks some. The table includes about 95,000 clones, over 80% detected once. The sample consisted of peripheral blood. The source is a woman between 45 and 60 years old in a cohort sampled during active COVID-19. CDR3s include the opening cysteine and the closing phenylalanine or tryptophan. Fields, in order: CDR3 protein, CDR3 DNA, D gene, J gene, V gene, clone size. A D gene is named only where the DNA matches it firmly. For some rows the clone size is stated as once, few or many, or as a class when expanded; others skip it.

cdr3_aa: CASSESAGAFTQETQYF
cdr3_nt: TGTGCCAGCAGTGAATCGGCAGGGGCATTCACTCAAGAGACCCAGTACTTC
d_call: .
j_call: TRBJ2-5
v_call: TRBV6-1
clone_size: .

cdr3_aa: CASSSGTGETYGYTF
cdr3_nt: TGCGCCAGCAGCTCCGGGACAGGGGAGACCTATGGCTACACCTTC
d_call: TRBD1
j_call: TRBJ1-2
v_call: TRBV5-1
clone_size: once

cdr3_aa: CASSLTGQGAKEQYF
cdr3_nt: TGTGCCAGCAGCCTTACGGGACAGGGGGCTAAAGAGCAGTACTTC
d_call: TRBD1
j_call: TRBJ2-7
v_call: TRBV3-1/TRBV3-2
clone_size: .

cdr3_aa: CASSEYSEAFF
cdr3_nt: TGTGCCAGCAGTGAGTACAGTGAAGCTTTCTTT
d_call: .
j_call: TRBJ1-1
v_call: TRBV2
clone_size: once

cdr3_aa: CASSPAAGQGSTGTQYF
cdr3_nt: TGTGCCAGCAGCCCCGCGGCTGGACAGGGGAGCACGGGTACGCAGTATTTT
d_call: TRBD1
j_call: TRBJ2-3
v_call: TRBV7-6
clone_size: .

cdr3_aa: CASSQKLLAGDQETQYF
cdr3_nt: TGCGCCAGCAGCCAAAAATTACTAGCGGGGGACCAAGAGACCCAGTACTTC
d_call: TRBD2
j_call: TRBJ2-5
v_call: TRBV4-1
clone_size: .

cdr3_aa: CASSIQGQGGYGYTF
cdr3_nt: TGTGCCAGTAGTATACAAGGACAGGGTGGGTATGGCTACACCTTC
d_call: TRBD1
j_call: TRBJ1-2
v_call: TRBV19
clone_size: .

cdr3_aa: CASNTSDFRGPRGNQPQHF
cdr3_nt: TGTGCCAGCAACACGTCCGATTTCAGGGGGCCAAGGGGCAATCAGCCCCAGCATTTT
d_call: TRBD1
j_call: TRBJ1-5
v_call: TRBV7-4
clone_size: few

cdr3_aa: CASTPGIRSPLHF
cdr3_nt: TGTGCCAGCACCCCAGGGATCCGGTCACCCCTCCACTTT
d_call: .
j_call: TRBJ1-6
v_call: TRBV9
clone_size: .

cdr3_aa: CASSERRGGTDTQYF
cdr3_nt: TGTGCCAGCAGTGAAAGGCGGGGGGGCACAGATACGCAGTATTTT
d_call: TRBD2
j_call: TRBJ2-3
v_call: TRBV6-1
clone_size: once

cdr3_aa: CASTRDYLSSYNEQFF
cdr3_nt: TGTGCCAGCACCAGGGACTACTTGAGCTCCTACAATGAGCAGTTCTTC
d_call: TRBD2
j_call: TRBJ2-1
v_call: TRBV27
clone_size: .

cdr3_aa: CASSAAAQGGTEAFF
cdr3_nt: TGTGCCAGCAGTGCGGCAGCACAGGGCGGCACTGAAGCTTTCTTT
d_call: .
j_call: TRBJ1-1
v_call: TRBV2
clone_size: .

cdr3_aa: CASSVGYSTRGGEQYF
cdr3_nt: TGTGCCAGCAGCGTAGGATACTCGACTCGAGGAGGTGAGCAGTACTTC
d_call: .
j_call: TRBJ2-7
v_call: TRBV13
clone_size: .

cdr3_aa: CASSHNGGRETQYF
cdr3_nt: TGTGCCAGCAGCCATAACGGGGGGAGGGAGACCCAGTACTTC
d_call: TRBD2
j_call: TRBJ2-5
v_call: TRBV3-1/TRBV3-2
clone_size: .

cdr3_aa: CASSQAVAGGETQYF
cdr3_nt: TGTGCCAGCAGCCAAGCGGTAGCGGGAGGAGAGACCCAGTACTTC
d_call: TRBD2
j_call: TRBJ2-5
v_call: TRBV3-1/TRBV3-2
clone_size: .

cdr3_aa: CASTPTGGYEQYF
cdr3_nt: TGTGCCAGCACCCCGACAGGGGGCTACGAGCAGTACTTC
d_call: TRBD1
j_call: TRBJ2-7
v_call: TRBV6-5
clone_size: .

cdr3_aa: CASSRRGREGPSTDTQYF
cdr3_nt: TGTGCCAGCAGTCGGAGGGGGCGAGAAGGGCCGAGCACAGATACGCAGTATTTT
d_call: .
j_call: TRBJ2-3
v_call: TRBV27
clone_size: .